This T cell receptor (beta chain) appears in the sequencing data of a study of response to subunit inactivated influenza vaccine. Via MiXCR, TCRdb re-called the RT-PCR reads, giving one row per CDR3 protein. The table records some 500,000 distinct CDR3 sequences, over 10% of them present only once. The germline gives CDR1 DFQATT, CDR2 SNEGSKA (reference sequence). This CDR3 has 15 residues. Trimming pared 3 bases from V and 0 bases from J, leaving 12 bases between. The sequencing used PBMCs from blood, collected more than 35 days after vaccination. The TCR originated in a man over 45 who received an inactivated influenza vaccine. The chain uses TRBV20-1 and TRBJ1-5; TRBD1 is a possible D gene (6 bases). The chain's CDR3 is CSASTGTYSNQPQHF. The CDR3, as DNA: TGCAGTGCTAGCACAGGGACTTATAGCAATCAGCCCCAGCATTTT.